This note documents a single T cell receptor beta chain sequence. The specificity of this receptor is unknown. Within one base of it there is no much larger clone, and no base qualities were kept. Donors were healthy HIV-negative adults with no recently reported acute infections or vaccinations. Only Caucasian adults living in Nashville, Tennessee, USA were represented among the donors. CD4+ T cells were enriched by magnetic negative selection, after which naive cells were positively selected on CD45RA and the negative fraction was taken as the memory subset. Blood was collected by leukapheresis, and PBMCs were isolated by Ficoll-Histopaque density gradient centrifugation and then cryopreserved in liquid nitrogen vapor phase. Analytical flow cytometry was used to check the purity and quantity of every magnetically sorted T cell population. Genomic DNA was isolated from each sorted fraction and quantified by UV absorbance on a Nanodrop 2000c.

The data were obtained in a study of shared clonotypes between healthy human individuals (TCRdb year 2020). About the study as a whole: A couple of women and three men aged 18 to 49 years were included in the cohort. For each donor, CD4 naive and CD4 memory were each run on three plates, CD8 naive on two plates, and CD8 memory on one plate. To estimate repertoire size and how much clonotypes are shared between individuals, the study performed deep sequencing of blood TCR repertoires from roughly five healthy adults. To increase sequencing depth and limit assay-specific biases, different laboratories used diverse techniques to prepare libraries and sequence TCR repertoires. Leukapheresis yielded between about 0.94 and 9 billion PBMCs per donor.

What the research found in general, with its limitations: Even with the large sequencing depth, rarefaction of the sorted-subset datasets indicated that sequencing was incomplete. Compared with non-shared clonotypes, clonotypes shared by all four sorted-subset donors had higher generation probabilities. Across a few donors, approximately 5% of naive CD4, roughly 3.3% of naive CD8, around 2.5% of memory CD4, and approximately 0.42% of memory CD8 clonotypes were shared. Naive subsets generally had larger estimated clonotype richness than memory subsets did. Because the study included a small number of donors, the genetic and exposure-history diversity represented was limited. Only blood was sampled, and tissue TCR repertoires likely differ from those in blood. Based on pairwise subsampling, the degree of clonotype sharing among donors was expected to be affected by sequencing depth.

Using the deep immunoSEQ assay, multiplex PCR amplified TCR CDR3 regions from genomic DNA. Extracted genomic DNA from each cell subset was distributed evenly across all wells of several immunoSEQ 96-well plates, and each plate was treated as a replicate. For sorted subsets, about 200 ng genomic DNA, equal to about 30,000 T cell genomes, was loaded into each replicate PCR. The purified libraries were quantified using a Qubit 3.0 fluorometer, sized with a Bioanalyzer 2100, and then quantified again using the KAPA Library Quantification kit. Each immunoSEQ 96-well plate was sequenced on its own single-read 150-cycle Illumina NextSeq 550 flow cell. Under the source paper's analysis protocol: Because the immunoSEQ output included only junctional sequences and no quality scores, the filtering could not be the same as the filtering used for full-length reads. Sequences were annotated with PyIR, a Python wrapper for IgBLAST v1.9, using IMGT germline references to assign V/J genes and CDR3. Reads with weak V/J assignments (E-value above 1e-6), missing CDR3, stop codons, out-of-frame junctions, or ambiguous translated residues were removed. A V3J clonotype was defined by an identical inferred V gene, J gene, and CDR3 amino acid sequence. The percentage overlap between two repertoires was calculated by dividing the number of shared unique clonotypes by the size of the smaller repertoire. RTK rarefaction, the Chao1 estimator, and Recon v2.1 estimates of unobserved clonotypes were used to assess repertoire richness. Generation probabilities were computed with OLGA for all TCRbeta clonotypes obtained by the gDNA method from four donors. Not all clones reach the TCRdb copy of this immuneACCESS table, which keeps in-frame sequences only. Checked studies attribute under half of the gap to unresolved V genes and leave the rest unexplained. From that table come the V and J calls and clone size; the DNA was used to work out D and trimming. The sample table lists some 500,000 clones, 90% to 96% of them with a count of one. Of the sample, 0.05% to 0.07% falls within the top ten clones.

The clonotype was recovered from a woman aged 30 to 39 in good health. Sequenced: naive CD4+ T cells sorted from blood. The cell subset or site label, as the study defines it: CD45RA+ positively selected.

CDR3 loop: CASRGTASYEQYF. The bases read TGTGCCAGTCGGGGGACCGCAAGCTACGAGCAGTACTTC. The V and J genes are TRBV19 and TRBJ2-7, and the D gene may be TRBD2, 6 bases matching. Including cysteine and phenylalanine, the CDR3 has 13 amino acids. Left in the record is the CDR3 DNA by itself, 39 bases read in frame from the first base. CDR1 and CDR2 were assigned from the germline V gene (reference sequence) as LNHDA and SQIVND. V loses 8 bases, J loses 3 bases, and the germline ends lie 14 bases apart.